Below are 30 T cell receptor beta chains sequenced from a single sample in a study of cytomegalovirus exposure and HLA in healthy donors. 60 Vbeta and 13 Jbeta primers were used in PCR. Profiled with immunoSEQ multiplex PCR; TCRdb holds only in-frame clones, not every one. The top ten clones hold about 4.5% of a sample with 110,000 to 150,000 clones, roughly 65% of them seen once. The specimen was PBMCs. Receptors were obtained from a man in his fifties or sixties in good health and CMV-seronegative.

This clone was recorded only once. The chain recombines TRBV4-2 with TRBJ1-1; D perhaps matches TRBD1 (6 bases). CDR3 length: 15 amino acids. The germline V gene has CDR1 LGHNA and CDR2 YNFKEQ. The germline V and J ends were trimmed by 1 base and 0 bases, with 9 bases remaining between them. The CDR3: CASSQAQGMNTEAFF. The CDR3 nucleotides are TGTGCCAGCAGCCAAGCACAGGGAATGAACACTGAAGCTTTCTTT.

The rearrangement links TRBV28 to TRBJ2-3; D call uncertain. V dropped 2 bases and J dropped 2 bases, with 5 bases sitting between them. CDR3 length equals 13 residues. Germline loops: CDR1 MDHEN, CDR2 SYDVKM. CDR3 sequence (DNA): TGTGCCAGCAGTTTAGAGGACACAGATACGCAGTATTTT. Its protein product is CASSLEDTDTQYF. The whole variable domain, remainder taken from reference TRBV28 and TRBJ2-3, is DVKVTQSSRYLVKRTGEKVFLECVQDMDHENMFWYRQDPGLGLRLIYFSYDVKMKEKGDIPEGYSVSREKKERFSLILESASTNQTSMYLCASSLEDTDTQYFGPGTRLTVL.

The chain is built from TRBV15 and TRBJ2-1, with D perhaps matching TRBD2 (5 bases). This CDR3 contains 14 residues. With 0 bases removed from V and 6 bases from J, the gap between germline ends came to 9 bases. In germline, CDR1 is LNHNV, CDR2 YYDKDF (reference sequence). The CDR3 DNA is TGTGCCACCAGCAGAGATAGGACTTCCAATGAGCAGTTCTTC. It yields the protein CATSRDRTSNEQFF.

This clone was detected once. The chain couples TRBV5-1 to TRBJ2-3, with D maybe TRBD2 (6 bases). Deletions cut 0 bases from V and 7 bases from J, with 18 bases between. This CDR3 is built from 16 residues. Germline CDR1 and CDR2: SGHRS and YFSETQ. CDR3 DNA: TGCGCCAGCAGCTTGGTTGGAGGGACCGCGGGAAATACGCAGTATTTT. Amino acids: CASSLVGGTAGNTQYF.

This chain uses TRBV2 with TRBJ2-1; 7 nucleotides agree with TRBD1. Germline CDR1 SNHLY, CDR2 FYNNEI. This CDR3 has 11 amino acids. Trimming removed 9 bases from V and 5 bases from J; junction bases left unmatched: 1. CDR3: CASTGDNEQFF. CDR3 DNA sequence: TGTGCCAGTACAGGGGACAATGAGCAGTTCTTC.

The chain couples TRBV5-4 to TRBJ1-1, with 7 nucleotides matching TRBD1. Germline V lookup: CDR1 SGHNT, CDR2 YYREEE (reference sequence). The CDR3 has 15 residues. Trimming took 2 bases from V and 1 from J; bases not matched to a gene: 5. The CDR3 loop reads CASSFLRGRNTEAFF. For the CDR3, the DNA is TGTGCCAGCAGCTTTTTGAGGGGGCGGAACACTGAAGCTTTCTTT.

The chain employs TRBV28 and TRBJ1-2; 8 bases align to TRBD1. In germline, CDR1 is MDHEN, CDR2 SYDVKM. The V gene end was trimmed by 6 bases and the J gene end by 3 bases; junction bases not matched to a gene: 9. CDR3 length: 15 amino acids. The CDR3 sequence: CASRIGGTGYYGYTF. The CDR3 DNA reads as TGTGCCAGCAGGATCGGTGGGACAGGATACTATGGCTACACCTTC.

The chain carries TRBV9 and TRBJ2-3; 15 bases match TRBD2. V shed 3 bases and J 6 bases; nucleotides not matched to a gene: 5. Per germline, CDR1 SGDLS and CDR2 YYNGEE. This CDR3 is 16 amino acids long. CDR3 loop: CASSGTSGRGYDTQYF. DNA for the CDR3: TGTGCCAGCAGCGGGACTAGCGGGAGGGGGTACGATACGCAGTATTTT.

This clone was counted a single time. This sequence joins TRBV5-5 and TRBJ1-2; tentatively, D is TRBD1 (5 bases). The germline gives CDR1 SGHKS, CDR2 YYEKEE (reference sequence). V shed 2 bases and J shed 3 bases, with 8 bases lying between them. The CDR3 has 13 residues. CDR3 loop: CASSFGRDYGYTF. CDR3 coding DNA: TGTGCCAGCAGCTTCGGCAGGGACTATGGCTACACCTTC.

The genes are TRBV6-1 and TRBJ2-4, with 7 positions matching TRBD1. This CDR3 has 16 amino acids. Trimming removed 4 bases from V and 7 bases from J; junction bases left unmatched: 13. Per the germline V gene, CDR1 is MNHNS and CDR2 is SASEGT. CDR3 residues: CASSAFHRGSGNIQYF. The CDR3 coding sequence is TGTGCCAGCAGTGCTTTCCACAGGGGCTCAGGCAACATTCAGTACTTC.

The rearrangement links TRBV28 to TRBJ2-3; 7 bases are a match to TRBD1. The CDR3 is 18 residues long. J gave up 0 bases and V 2 bases, and 11 bases lay outside the gene matches. CDR1 and CDR2 from the germline V gene are MDHEN and SYDVKM. CDR3 sequence: CASSLGGLDRASTDTQYF. CDR3 in DNA: TGTGCCAGCAGTTTAGGGGGATTAGACAGGGCTAGCACAGATACGCAGTATTTT.

The J gene is TRBJ2-3, the V gene TRBV7-2; D uncertain. The germline CDR1 and CDR2 sequences are SGHTA and FQGNSA. Trimming removed 1 base at V and 1 base at J, with 9 bases between. The CDR3 consists of 15 residues. CDR3 bases: TGTGCCAGCAGCTTAGACCAGCGAGGCACAGATACGCAGTATTTT. It yields the protein CASSLDQRGTDTQYF.

The chain joins TRBV5-6 to TRBJ2-1, with 8 bases identical to TRBD1. Trimming at V came to 4 bases and at J to 6 bases, leaving 9 bases not matched to a gene. Germline CDR1 is SGHDT and CDR2 is YYEEEE. This CDR3 region has 15 residues. The CDR3 DNA reads as TGTGCCAGCAGCATCAGGGGGCGTGGAAGCAATGAGCAGTTCTTC. Translation gives CASSIRGRGSNEQFF.

The chain employs TRBV25-1 and TRBJ1-1, with TRBD1 matching 7 bases. Germline-derived CDR1 and CDR2 are MGHDK and SYGVNS. The CDR3 sequence is 15 residues long. V shed 4 bases, J shed 2 bases, and the junction held 7 bases outside the gene matches. The CDR3 sequence: CASSVGQGGNTEAFF. In DNA form, the CDR3 reads TGTGCCAGCAGTGTTGGTCAGGGGGGAAACACTGAAGCTTTCTTT. Looking up the rest from reference TRBV25-1 and TRBJ1-1 gives the full variable domain: EADIYQTPRYLVIGTGKKITLECSQTMGHDKMYWYQQDPGMELHLIHYSYGVNSTEKGDLSSESTVSRIRTEHFPLTLESARPSHTSQYLCASSVGQGGNTEAFFGQGTRLTVV.

This chain uses TRBV27 with TRBJ1-1, with 10 bases matching TRBD1. This CDR3 is built from 16 residues. With 5 bases clipped from V and 0 bases from J, the junction kept 6 bases outside the gene matches. Germline values: CDR1 MNHEY, CDR2 SMNVEV (reference sequence). The CDR3 DNA reads TGTGCCAGCAGTGCGGACAGGGGGGGTATGAACACTGAAGCTTTCTTT. This encodes CASSADRGGMNTEAFF.

This clone was recorded a few times. The J gene is TRBJ1-2, the V gene TRBV18; D perhaps matches TRBD1 (5 bases). Germline V lookup: CDR1 KGHSH, CDR2 LQKENI. V was pared by 1 base and J by 1 base, with 7 bases between. The CDR3 consists of 14 residues. The CDR3 region has the DNA TGTGCCAGCTCACCACAACAGGTTAACTATGGCTACACCTTC. As protein: CASSPQQVNYGYTF.

The chain recombines TRBV28 with TRBJ1-2; perhaps TRBD1 as D (6 bases). Germline lookup yields CDR1 MDHEN and CDR2 SYDVKM. With 3 bases removed from V and 8 bases from J, the gap between germline ends came to 13 bases. The CDR3 totals 13 residues. The CDR3 protein is CASSLGGLRGYTF. The CDR3 region has the DNA TGTGCCAGCAGTTTGGGGGGGCTGAGGGGCTACACCTTC.

This sequence joins TRBV30 and TRBJ2-7; TRBD1 might be the D (7 bases). The CDR3 totals 11 residues. V was pared by 6 bases and J by 6 bases, with 12 bases between. The V gene's germline CDR1 is GTSNPN and CDR2 SVGIG (reference sequence). CDR3: CACIRGAEQYF. Written as DNA, the CDR3 is TGTGCCTGTATCAGGGGGGCCGAGCAGTACTTC.

The chain combines TRBV7-6 with TRBJ2-1; 9 bases are shared with TRBD2. This CDR3 contains 16 residues. CDR1 is SGHVS, CDR2 FNYEAQ, per germline. Germline trimming cut 1 base from V and 7 bases from J; bases unmatched to any gene: 8. CDR3 DNA: TGTGCCAGCAGCTTAGGAGGCGGGAGGGGTGCGAATGAGCAGTTCTTC. It yields the protein CASSLGGGRGANEQFF.

V is TRBV29-1 and J is TRBJ2-5, with 8 bases lining up with TRBD1. With 4 bases clipped from V and 1 base from J, the junction kept 2 bases outside the gene matches. The CDR3 is 13 amino acids. Germline CDR1 is SQVTM and CDR2 is ANQGSEA. CDR3 sequence (DNA): TGCAGCGTTGGCAGGGGGCGCCAAGAGACCCAGTACTTC. This gives the protein CSVGRGRQETQYF. The full variable domain, in which reference TRBV29-1 and TRBJ2-5 provide the parts outside the CDR3, is SAVISQKPSRDICQRGTSLTIQCQVDSQVTMMFWYRQQPGQSLTLIATANQGSEATYESGFVIDKFPISRPNLTFSTLTVSNMSPEDSSIYLCSVGRGRQETQYFGPGTRLLVL.

The chain links TRBV4-1 to TRBJ2-3; 7 bases align to TRBD1. The CDR3 runs 16 residues. Germline CDR1 is MGHRA and CDR2 is YSYEKL. Germline trimming cut 0 bases from V and 5 bases from J; bases unmatched to any gene: 8. CDR3 sequence (DNA): TGCGCCAGCAGCCAAGATCCCCAGGGGGTATTAGATACGCAGTATTTT. Amino acid sequence: CASSQDPQGVLDTQYF.

This clone was seen more than once but under ten times. CDR3 DNA sequence: TGTGCCAGCAGCGTAGACAGGGGAGACATTCAGTACTTC. Amino acid sequence: CASSVDRGDIQYF. This chain joins TRBV9 and TRBJ2-4, with 7 bases matching TRBD1. Looked up from germline, CDR1 is SGDLS and CDR2 is YYNGEE. J gave up 8 bases and V 0 bases, and 2 bases lay outside the gene matches. The CDR3 runs 13 residues. The full variable domain, rest sourced from reference TRBV9 and TRBJ2-4, is DSGVTQTPKHLITATGQRVTLRCSPRSGDLSVYWYQQSLDQGLQFLIQYYNGEERAKGNILERFSAQQFPDLHSELNLSSLELGDSALYFCASSVDRGDIQYFGAGTRLSVL.

With regard to this clone: A junction end diverges from the germline sequence, so it may reflect a read error. The rearrangement links TRBV6-1 to TRBJ1-2; D gene uncertain. Germline CDR1 MNHNS, CDR2 SASEGT. The CDR3 extends over 15 amino acids. CDR3: CASTEEEVRPYGYTF. CDR3 sequence (DNA): TGTGCCAGCACTGAAGAGGAGGTAAGGCCCTATGGCTACACCTTC.

This clone has more than one count but fewer than ten. V gene TRBV27 combines with J gene TRBJ1-4, with D possibly TRBD1 on 5 matching bases. The CDR3 contains 15 residues. V lost 7 bases, J lost 4 bases, and 16 bases lay in between. In germline, CDR1 is MNHEY, CDR2 SMNVEV (reference sequence). CDR3 DNA sequence: TGTGCCAGCACGGACACAACTTTGGGTAATGAAAAACTGTTTTTT. Translation: CASTDTTLGNEKLFF.

In its sample, this clone was seen a few times. The chain combines TRBV5-5 with TRBJ2-1; D is possibly TRBD2 (5 bases). With 4 bases removed from V and 12 bases from J, the gap between germline ends came to 17 bases. The CDR3 has 13 amino acids. Germline V gives CDR1 SGHKS, CDR2 YYEKEE (reference sequence). The CDR3 sequence is CASSLKASGGQFF. The CDR3 nucleotides are TGTGCCAGCAGCCTGAAGGCATCCGGAGGGCAGTTCTTC.

The chain joins TRBV28 to TRBJ2-6; D gene uncertain. Deletions cut 6 bases from V and 0 bases from J, with 9 bases between. Germline V gene lookup returns CDR1 MDHEN and CDR2 SYDVKM. This CDR3 region has 15 residues. The CDR3 bases are TGTGCCAGCAGGTCAGGAATCTCTGGGGCCAACGTCCTGACTTTC. Its protein is CASRSGISGANVLTF.

The chain uses TRBV6-1 and TRBJ2-1; the D gene is possibly TRBD2 (6 bases). The V gene's germline CDR1 is MNHNS and CDR2 SASEGT. The CDR3 has 15 amino acids. Trimming cost V 10 bases and J 0 bases, with 16 bases left between them. The CDR3 region is CATGSRESSYNEQFF. The CDR3 DNA follows: TGTGCCACAGGAAGCCGGGAGAGCTCCTACAATGAGCAGTTCTTC.

This rearrangement joins TRBV10-3 to TRBJ2-7; TRBD1 agrees at 8 bases. The CDR3 has 15 residues. Germline CDR1 and CDR2: ENHRY and SYGVKD. Trimming at V came to 0 bases and at J to 11 bases, leaving 12 bases not matched to a gene. CDR3 sequence (DNA): TGTGCCATCAGTGAGTCGGTGGTTCTTAACAGGGGGGAGTACTTC. Translation: CAISESVVLNRGEYF.

The chain combines TRBV10-3 with TRBJ2-3; D unclear. With 0 bases removed from V and 0 bases from J, the gap between germline ends came to 7 bases. The CDR3 is made up of 15 amino acids. Germline V CDR1 and CDR2: ENHRY, SYGVKD. The CDR3 here is CAISESILSTDTQYF. In DNA form, the CDR3 reads TGTGCCATCAGTGAGTCTATCCTTAGCACAGATACGCAGTATTTT.

This clone occurred a few times. The CDR3 loop reads CASSLPDSRGFF. The CDR3 DNA is TGTGCCAGCAGTCTACCGGACAGCCGTGGGTTCTTC. J is TRBJ2-1 and V is TRBV28; D is possibly TRBD1 (6 bases). The CDR3 length is 12 residues. CDR1 is MDHEN and CDR2 is SYDVKM in the germline V gene. With 5 bases removed from V and 15 bases from J, the gap between germline ends came to 17 bases.